These T cell receptor beta chains were read from a single sample in a study of blood T cells in healthy people across ages. TCRdb re-called the 5' RACE reads through MiXCR, storing one row per CDR3 protein. The data contain fewer than 1,000,000 distinct CDR3 sequences, more than 40% of them singletons. Sequenced material: blood. The receptors were gathered from a man in his sixties in good health. Both conserved end residues are part of each CDR3. The D gene is left open where the match is weak. Rows may omit the clone size; those that give it use once, few, many or a size class.

d_call,v_call,clone_size,j_call,cdr3_length,cdr3_aa,cdr3_nt
.,TRBV6-2/TRBV6-3,.,TRBJ2-5,15,CASRPPGHQKETQYF,TGTGCCAGCAGGCCCCCGGGACACCAAAAAGAGACCCAGTACTTC
.,TRBV11-2,.,TRBJ1-6,16,CASSLSLITYNSPLHF,TGTGCCAGCAGCTTATCGCTTATTACCTATAATTCACCCCTCCACTTT
TRBD2,TRBV29-1,.,TRBJ2-3,14,CSVYSSGGGDTQYF,TGCAGCGTTTATTCTAGCGGGGGAGGGGATACGCAGTATTTT
TRBD1,TRBV27,.,TRBJ1-2,15,CASSPRTGINYGYTF,TGTGCCAGCAGTCCCCGGACAGGAATTAACTATGGCTACACCTTC
.,TRBV4-1,once,TRBJ1-5,16,CASSQGWGQGNQPQHF,TGCGCCAGCAGCCAAGGTTGGGGGCAGGGGAATCAGCCCCAGCATTTT
TRBD2,TRBV7-9,.,TRBJ2-3,15,CASTLAGGGTDTQYF,TGTGCCAGCACCCTAGCGGGGGGTGGCACAGATACGCAGTATTTT
TRBD2,TRBV5-1,.,TRBJ2-5,16,CASSLRSGGAMGTQYF,TGCGCCAGCAGCTTGAGAAGCGGGGGGGCCATGGGGACCCAGTACTTC
.,TRBV2,.,TRBJ2-2,13,CASSDPGIGELFF,TGTGCCAGCAGTGATCCGGGTATCGGGGAGCTGTTTTTT
TRBD1,TRBV5-6,.,TRBJ2-7,16,CASSSTTGTGIYEQYF,TGTGCCAGCAGCTCCACAACCGGGACAGGGATCTACGAGCAGTACTTC
.,TRBV2,once,TRBJ1-1,15,CASSDGGRENTEAFF,TGTGCCAGCAGTGATGGTGGCAGGGAGAACACTGAAGCTTTCTTT
.,TRBV5-5,.,TRBJ2-2,14,CASSRRPETGELFF,TGTGCCAGCAGCCGTAGACCTGAGACCGGGGAGCTGTTTTTT
.,TRBV15,.,TRBJ2-7,14,CATSREQGPYEQYF,TGTGCCACCAGCAGAGAACAGGGACCCTACGAGCAGTACTTC
TRBD2,TRBV6-5,few,TRBJ2-5,15,CASRRLAGVQETQYF,TGTGCCAGCAGACGACTAGCGGGGGTCCAAGAGACCCAGTACTTC
.,TRBV20-1,.,TRBJ2-1,15,CSARDDGSRFNEQFF,TGCAGTGCTAGAGATGACGGTAGTAGGTTCAATGAGCAGTTCTTC
TRBD1,TRBV28,.,TRBJ2-7,14,CAGRPGTGRYEQYF,TGTGCCGGCAGACCCGGGACAGGGAGATACGAGCAGTACTTC
TRBD2,TRBV12-3/TRBV12-4,few,TRBJ2-5,18,CASRPGTSGGQNQETQYF,TGTGCCAGCAGACCCGGGACTAGCGGGGGCCAGAACCAAGAGACCCAGTACTTC
TRBD1,TRBV18,.,TRBJ2-6,18,CASSLSRDRVSGANVLTF,TGTGCCAGCTCACTCTCCCGGGACAGAGTCTCTGGGGCCAACGTCCTGACTTTC
.,TRBV6-2/TRBV6-3,.,TRBJ1-1,11,CASTRRTEAFF,TGTGCCAGCACTAGGAGAACTGAAGCTTTCTTT
TRBD1,TRBV24-1,.,TRBJ2-1,17,CATSDRIRGKEYNEQFF,TGTGCCACCAGTGATCGAATCAGGGGGAAAGAATACAATGAGCAGTTCTTC
.,TRBV9,.,TRBJ2-7,14,CASSVTLNSYEQYF,TGTGCCAGCAGCGTGACGCTTAACTCCTACGAGCAGTACTTC
.,TRBV20-1,.,TRBJ2-5,16,CSARDFQRSGPETQYF,TGCAGTGCTAGAGATTTCCAGAGGAGCGGGCCAGAGACCCAGTACTTC
TRBD1,TRBV29-1,.,TRBJ2-1,15,CSVEESTGVDDEQFF,TGCAGCGTTGAAGAATCCACAGGGGTAGACGATGAGCAGTTCTTC
.,TRBV6-5,.,TRBJ2-5,14,CASSYTTGRWEQYF,TGTGCCAGCAGTTACACAACAGGGCGTTGGGAGCAGTACTTC
.,TRBV7-9,.,TRBJ2-5,13,CASSADVQETQYF,TGTGCCAGCAGCGCGGATGTTCAAGAGACCCAGTACTTC
.,TRBV7-2,.,TRBJ2-7,13,CASSLGTRCEQYF,TGTGCCAGCAGCCTAGGGACTCGGTGCGAGCAGTACTTC
.,TRBV27,.,TRBJ1-4,14,CASSPQGWVEKLFF,TGTGCCAGCAGTCCCCAAGGATGGGTCGAAAAACTGTTTTTT
.,TRBV6-2/TRBV6-3,.,TRBJ1-5,13,CAGGDLRAQPQHF,TGTGCCGGGGGGGATCTCCGCGCTCAGCCCCAGCATTTT
.,TRBV11-2,few,TRBJ2-5,16,CASSSWGTQYQETQYF,TGTGCCAGCAGCTCCTGGGGGACACAGTACCAAGAGACCCAGTACTTC